This T cell receptor (beta chain) was sequenced for a study of human T cells and chemical hapten exposure. Study background: Across the whole study, which lasted roughly five months, patients were given diphenylcyclopropenone on the scalp once a week. Per-sample TCR yield variability stemmed mainly from small pooled library volume differences.

TCRdb called the RACE reads again in MiXCR, with one record for every CDR3 protein. The data contain 300,000 to 450,000 distinct CDR3 sequences, 5% to 6.5% of them singletons. Time point: pre-sensitization, week 0. The treatment is: therapeutic diphenylcyclopropenone sensitization with weekly scalp DPC. This clonotype was counted many times. CDR1 is SGDLS, CDR2 YYNGEE, per germline. The CDR3 covers 15 residues. The V end was cut by 7 bases, the J end by 4 bases, with 20 bases between. The sample in question was whole blood, obtained in connection with sensitization to the hapten diphenylcyclopropenone (DPC). The V call is TRBV9, the J call TRBJ1-2, with D tentatively TRBD1 (5 bases). This receptor was obtained from a woman aged 45-65 years with alopecia areata. Some clones in this sample may be carry-over from other donors' samples. In nucleotides, the CDR3 is TGTGCCAGCTGGGGCCCGGGGAGAGTAGGCTATGGCTACACCTTC. Translated: CASWGPGRVGYGYTF.